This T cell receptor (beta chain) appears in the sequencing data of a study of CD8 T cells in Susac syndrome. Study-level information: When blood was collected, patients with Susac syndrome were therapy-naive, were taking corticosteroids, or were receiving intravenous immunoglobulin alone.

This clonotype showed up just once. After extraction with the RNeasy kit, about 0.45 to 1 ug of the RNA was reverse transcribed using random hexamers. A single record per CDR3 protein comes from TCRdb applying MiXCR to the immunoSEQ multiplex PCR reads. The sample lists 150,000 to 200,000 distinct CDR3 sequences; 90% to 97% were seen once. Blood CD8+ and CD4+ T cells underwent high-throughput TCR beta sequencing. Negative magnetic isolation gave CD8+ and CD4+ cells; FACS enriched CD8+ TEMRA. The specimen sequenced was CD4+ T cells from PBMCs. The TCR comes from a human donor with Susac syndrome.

As DNA, the CDR3 is TGTGCCAGCAGCGACCCCGATATAGCGGGGAGTGAGACCCAGTACTTC. Protein sequence: CASSDPDIAGSETQYF. The chain is built from TRBV9 and TRBJ2-5, with 8 bases matching TRBD2. Looked up from germline, CDR1 is SGDLS and CDR2 is YYNGEE. V gave up 3 bases and J gave up 5 bases; unmatched junction bases: 12. The CDR3 runs 16 residues. Using reference TRBV9 and TRBJ2-5 for the parts outside the CDR3, the full variable domain is DSGVTQTPKHLITATGQRVTLRCSPRSGDLSVYWYQQSLDQGLQFLIQYYNGEERAKGNILERFSAQQFPDLHSELNLSSLELGDSALYFCASSDPDIAGSETQYFGPGTRLLVL.